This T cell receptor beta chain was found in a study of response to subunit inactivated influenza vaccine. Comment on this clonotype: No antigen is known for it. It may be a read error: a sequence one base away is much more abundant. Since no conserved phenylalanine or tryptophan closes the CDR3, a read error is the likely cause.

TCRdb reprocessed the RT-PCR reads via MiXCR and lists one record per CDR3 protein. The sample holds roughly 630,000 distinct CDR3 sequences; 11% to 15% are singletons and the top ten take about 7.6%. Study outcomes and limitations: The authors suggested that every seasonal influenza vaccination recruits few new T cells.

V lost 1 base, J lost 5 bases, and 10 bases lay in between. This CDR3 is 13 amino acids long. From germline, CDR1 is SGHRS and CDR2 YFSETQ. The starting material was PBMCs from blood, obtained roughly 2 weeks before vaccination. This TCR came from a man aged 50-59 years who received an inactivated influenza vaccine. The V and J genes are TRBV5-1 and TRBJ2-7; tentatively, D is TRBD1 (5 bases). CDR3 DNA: TGCGCCAGCAGCTTGTGGTCAGGGAACGAGCAGTACTCC. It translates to CASSLWSGNEQYS.